The present entry profiles one T cell receptor beta chain with its context. Its antigen is as yet unknown. Every immunoSEQ plate was one replicate of a subset's evenly spread DNA. TCRdb keeps only in-frame clones here, not all; method: immunoSEQ multiplex PCR. The data contain millions of clones, just over 90% of them seen just once; the ten biggest clones take up approximately 0.4%. Germline CDR1 reads KGHSH; CDR2 reads LQKENI. Trimming shortened V by 3 bases and J by 6 bases, and 21 bases separated the two germline ends. The CDR3 totals 17 residues. In the CD4+ fraction, cells were divided into CD45RA+ naive and CD45RA-negative memory subsets. This sample stems from a study of shared clonotypes between healthy human individuals. Study background: The plates for each donor numbered three CD4 naive, three CD4 memory, two CD8 naive and one CD8 memory.

Study-wide findings and caveats: Memory subsets generally showed smaller estimated richness than naive subsets did.

The sequenced sample consisted of naive CD4+ T cells from PBMCs. Subset given: CD45RA+ positively selected. The sequence came from a man between 18 and 35 years old in good health. Some clones in this sample may be carry-over from other donors' samples. The V call is TRBV18, the J call TRBJ2-1; possible D gene TRBD2, 7 bases. The DNA for the CDR3 is TGTGCCAGCTCACCTGCGAGGGGGGGTCGGGCTATCAATGAGCAGTTCTTC. This codes for CASSPARGGRAINEQFF.